Listed here is a single T cell receptor (beta chain). Original methodology: By means of reference gene primer amplification, nucleated cell counts were estimated. Produced via immunoSEQ multiplex PCR; TCRdb's table is partial and in-frame only. V and J calls plus clone size are reproduced from that table; the DNA served to infer D and trimming. The table has about 190,000 clones, around 84% seen once. CDR1 MNHEY and CDR2 SVGEGT come from the germline V gene. This CDR3 spans 15 amino acids. The germline V and J ends were trimmed by 5 bases and 0 bases, with 13 bases remaining between them. This specimen belongs to a study of blood T cell repertoires in COVID-19. For the study at large: Samples taken during acute and convalescent COVID-19 were collected in the United States, Italy and Spain.

Participants came from 20 to 25 US areas, aged roughly 18 to 95 years. Either two negative PCRs, clearance, or symptom resolution qualified Cohort 3 donors as recovered. This sequence originates from a woman in her thirties who had recovered from COVID-19. The specimen sequenced was PBMCs or T cells enriched from blood (not recorded which). The chain joins TRBV6-2 or TRBV6-3 to TRBJ1-2; D ambiguous. This CDR3 is CASSPTTGANYGYTF. DNA for the CDR3: TGTGCCAGCAGTCCCACGACTGGAGCTAACTATGGCTACACCTTC.